The 15 T cell receptor beta chains listed next were all sequenced from one sample in a study of OX40 agonist ivuxolimab in advanced cancers. Using immunoSEQ multiplex PCR, the repertoire was profiled, and TCRdb retains in-frame clones only, with some absent. Altogether under 80,000 clones are present, more than 80% being singletons, with the ten largest covering 1.1%. The sample in question was CD4+ or CD8+ T cells sorted from blood, obtained in a trial of the OX40 agonist ivuxolimab. The origin of the receptors is an adult with an advanced solid tumor such as melanoma, head and neck, liver or kidney cancer.

The chain has TRBV5-1 and TRBJ2-5; possible D gene TRBD2, 6 bases. CDR1 and CDR2 from the germline V gene are SGHRS and YFSETQ. This CDR3 has 14 residues. With 6 bases removed from V and 4 bases from J, the gap between germline ends came to 16 bases. The CDR3 nucleotides are TGCGCCAGCAAGTCCCAGGAGGGTATAGAGACCCAGTACTTC. Its translation is CASKSQEGIETQYF.

Worth noting for this clone: In the same sample, other DNA sequences code for this CDR3. The V gene is TRBV6-5, the J gene TRBJ2-7; 12 positions agree with TRBD1. After removal of 5 bases from V and 4 bases from J, the junction contained 6 bases not matched to a gene. Per the germline V gene, CDR1 is MNHEY and CDR2 is SVGAGI. This CDR3 is 15 amino acids long. The CDR3 bases are TGTGCCAGCAGTAGTGGGACAGGGGGCAGTTACGAGCAGTACTTC. It is translated as CASSSGTGGSYEQYF.

The chain recombines TRBV7-9 with TRBJ1-2, with D perhaps TRBD1 (5 bases). This CDR3 region has 14 residues. Germline V gene data show CDR1 as SEHNR and CDR2 as FQNEAQ (reference sequence). V was cut by 6 bases and J by 6 bases, with 17 bases left in between. The CDR3, as DNA: TGTGCCAGCAGACCCTTGGGGGATGGGAATGGCTACACCTTC. Translated, it gives CASRPLGDGNGYTF.

V is TRBV2 and J is TRBJ1-6; 8 nucleotides line up with TRBD1. V dropped 3 bases and J dropped 8; count of bases not matched to a gene: 6. This CDR3 region has 15 residues. Germline V gene lookup returns CDR1 SNHLY and CDR2 FYNNEI. Here the CDR3 DNA reads TGTGCCAGCAGTGACAAGGGACAGGATGATTCACCCCTCCACTTT. This translates into CASSDKGQDDSPLHF.

The chain uses TRBV19 and TRBJ2-6; a weak D match, TRBD2 (5 bases). Deletions cut 5 bases from V and 0 bases from J, with 14 bases between. Germline CDR1 is LNHDA and CDR2 is SQIVND (reference sequence). CDR3 length: 17 amino acids. CDR3 loop: CASSGGSIISGANVLTF. In DNA form, the CDR3 reads TGTGCCAGTAGTGGAGGCTCGATCATCTCTGGGGCCAACGTCCTGACTTTC.

The chain employs TRBV6-5 and TRBJ2-7; D is undetermined. Germline CDR1 reads MNHEY; CDR2 reads SVGAGI. V lost 5 bases and J 1 base, leaving 9 bases between the germline ends. The CDR3 is 13 amino acids. The DNA of the CDR3 is TGTGCCAGCAGTGCGCGCATGTCCTACGAGCAGTACTTC. This encodes CASSARMSYEQYF.

This chain uses TRBV10-2 with TRBJ2-3; no clear D. Germline-derived CDR1 and CDR2 are WSHSY and SAAADI. The CDR3 has 17 amino acids. Trimming pared 0 bases from V and 0 bases from J, leaving 13 bases between. The CDR3 sequence is CASSESSSAGSTDTQYF. In nucleotides, the CDR3 is TGCGCCAGCAGTGAGTCTTCCTCCGCCGGGAGCACAGATACGCAGTATTTT.

V gene TRBV4-2 combines with J gene TRBJ1-2, with TRBD1 identical over 8 bases. CDR3 length: 15 amino acids. From germline, CDR1 is LGHNA and CDR2 YNFKEQ. The V and J ends lost 0 bases and 8 bases, in that order; junction bases with no gene match: 8. CDR3 nucleotide sequence: TGTGCCAGCAGCCAAGAAGGGACAGGCCCCGGGGGCTACACCTTC. Amino acid sequence: CASSQEGTGPGGYTF.

The genes are TRBV5-1 and TRBJ2-1; 7 nucleotides align to TRBD2. Germline V gene sequence: CDR1 SGHRS, CDR2 YFSETQ. The V segment lost 1 base and the J segment 4 bases; nucleotides outside the gene matches: 5. The CDR3 extends over 15 amino acids. The CDR3 sequence: CASSLWGGPYNEQFF. The CDR3 bases are TGCGCCAGCAGCTTGTGGGGGGGTCCATACAATGAGCAGTTCTTC. The full variable domain, with the rest looked up from reference TRBV5-1 and TRBJ2-1, is KAGVTQTPRYLIKTRGQQVTLSCSPISGHRSVSWYQQTPGQGLQFLFEYFSETQRNKGNFPGRFSGRQFSNSRSEMNVSTLELGDSALYLCASSLWGGPYNEQFFGPGTRLTVL.

The V and J genes are TRBV10-1 and TRBJ2-5, with 10 bases aligning to TRBD1. Near its end, the DNA agrees better with TRBJ2-7, so the J call may be wrong. The CDR3 has 16 residues. Looked up from germline, CDR1 is WNHNN and CDR2 is SYGVQD (reference sequence). The CDR3, as DNA: TGCGCCAGCAGTTACACCCGGGACAGGGGACTCTACGAGCAGTACTTC. It codes for CASSYTRDRGLYEQYF.

This clone showed up just once. The chain couples TRBV6-6 to TRBJ1-1, with D possibly matching TRBD1 (6 bases). V was clipped by 5 bases and J by 6 bases, with 19 bases between them. Per the germline V gene, CDR1 is MNHNY and CDR2 is SVGAGI (reference sequence). The CDR3 totals 15 residues. The CDR3: CASSPGGSGRPEAFF. In nucleotides, the CDR3 is TGTGCCAGCAGTCCCGGGGGCAGCGGACGCCCTGAAGCTTTCTTT.

This chain uses TRBV27 with TRBJ2-7; 11 bases match TRBD2. J gave up 5 bases and V 7 bases, and 10 bases lay outside the gene matches. Per the germline V gene, CDR1 is MNHEY and CDR2 is SMNVEV (reference sequence). This CDR3 has 15 amino acids. The CDR3 region has the DNA TGTGCCAGCAAACCGGCACTAGCGGGGGTTCACGAGCAGTACTTC. Protein product: CASKPALAGVHEQYF.

This chain joins TRBV10-3 and TRBJ2-1; 11 bases are a match to TRBD1. The CDR3 has 16 residues. V lost 2 bases, J lost 7 bases, and 7 bases stayed unmatched. Germline values: CDR1 ENHRY, CDR2 SYGVKD. CDR3 DNA sequence: TGTGCCATCAGTGAGCCCGGGACAGGGGGGAGGAATGAGCAGTTCTTC. Protein sequence: CAISEPGTGGRNEQFF.

This sequence joins TRBV21-1 and TRBJ2-2; whether TRBD2, the table's D call, matches the DNA was not checked. TRBV21-1 is termed a pseudogene. This CDR3 has 14 amino acids. CDR3 amino acids: CASSLPSRPGELFF. DNA of the CDR3: TGTGCCAGCAGCCTCCCGTCGAGGCCCGGGGAGCTGTTTTTT.

The chain is built from TRBV5-1 and TRBJ2-3, with 7 bases fitting TRBD2. CDR1 is SGHRS, CDR2 YFSETQ, per germline. The CDR3 is made up of 16 amino acids. V dropped 4 bases and J dropped 1; count of bases not matched to a gene: 9. The CDR3 coding sequence is TGCGCCAGCAGCCCTTACCTGGCGGGGGGCACAGATACGCAGTATTTT. This gives the protein CASSPYLAGGTDTQYF. Full variable domain (outside the CDR3, taken from reference TRBV5-1 and TRBJ2-3): KAGVTQTPRYLIKTRGQQVTLSCSPISGHRSVSWYQQTPGQGLQFLFEYFSETQRNKGNFPGRFSGRQFSNSRSEMNVSTLELGDSALYLCASSPYLAGGTDTQYFGPGTRLTVL.